These 19 T cell receptor beta chains were all obtained from the same sample, sequenced in a study of Ad26.COV2.S vaccination and SARS-CoV-2 variants. Sequencing was performed with immunoSEQ multiplex PCR; in TCRdb, only in-frame clones are kept and a portion is missing. The repertoire holds about 220,000 clones, with 88% as singletons. Treatment of the sample: approximately 18 received Ad26.COV2.S at low or high dose, single or two shots; about 5 received placebo; per-sample allocation not given. All samples were drawn on day 63, counting from the first vaccine or placebo injection. The specimen comprised peripheral blood, sampled in a trial of Ad26.COV2.S vaccine versus placebo. The receptors derive from a person aged 18 to 65 who received the Ad26.COV2.S COVID-19 vaccine or a placebo.

The chain joins TRBV28 to TRBJ2-7; D unresolved. Germline V gene sequence: CDR1 MDHEN, CDR2 SYDVKM. V was clipped by 3 bases and J by 3 bases, with 15 bases between them. The CDR3 runs to 15 residues. CDR3 residues: CASSFSFGEGYEQYF. The CDR3 DNA follows: TGTGCCAGCAGTTTTTCGTTTGGGGAAGGCTACGAGCAGTACTTC.

V and J are TRBV4-3 and TRBJ2-1, with D perhaps given as TRBD1 or TRBD2 (5 bases each). Trimming stripped 1 base from V and 0 bases from J, with 10 bases between. From germline, CDR1 is LGHNA and CDR2 YSLEER. The CDR3 is 16 amino acids. The CDR3 sequence is CASSQAPGSSYNEQFF. The CDR3 bases are TGCGCCAGCAGCCAAGCTCCAGGGAGCTCCTACAATGAGCAGTTCTTC.

This sequence joins TRBV7-9 and TRBJ2-7; no clear D gene. This CDR3 has 13 residues. V lost 5 bases to trimming and J lost 4 bases, with 12 bases between them. Germline V lookup: CDR1 SEHNR, CDR2 FQNEAQ (reference sequence). The CDR3: CASSPTLGYEQYF. The CDR3 DNA follows: TGTGCCAGCAGCCCGACACTTGGGTACGAGCAGTACTTC.

This clone has only a few counts. The rearrangement uses TRBV29-1 and TRBJ2-1; unclear D gene. The ends were cut back, 4 bases at V and 4 bases at J, with 2 bases in the middle. The CDR3 is 10 amino acids. CDR1 and CDR2 from the germline V gene are SQVTM and ANQGSEA. CDR3 protein: CSVGYNEQFF. The CDR3 bases are TGCAGCGTTGGATACAATGAGCAGTTCTTC.

The chain has TRBV13 and TRBJ2-1; TRBD2 matches 12 bases. V lost 4 bases and J lost 7; bases outside the gene matches: 11. Per the germline V gene, CDR1 is PRHDT and CDR2 is FYEKMQ (reference sequence). The CDR3 consists of 17 residues. DNA of the CDR3: TGTGCCAGCAGCTCCCTAGCGGGAGGGCTAGGGGGTAATGAGCAGTTCTTC. It encodes CASSSLAGGLGGNEQFF.

The chain is built from TRBV5-1 and TRBJ1-6; D uncertain. The CDR3 covers 15 residues. The germline CDR1 and CDR2 sequences are SGHRS and YFSETQ. Trimming left V 0 bases short and J 8 bases short, with 12 bases between. Written as DNA, the CDR3 is TGCGCCAGCAGCTTGGCTAGCCCGGAGGATTCACCCCTCCACTTT. This codes for CASSLASPEDSPLHF.

This rearrangement joins TRBV7-2 to TRBJ2-5; 11 bases line up with TRBD2. The trim removed 5 bases at V and 4 bases at J, leaving 6 bases unmatched. Germline-derived CDR1 and CDR2 are SGHTA and FQGNSA. The CDR3 has 15 amino acids. The CDR3 region has the DNA TGTGCCAGCAGCATTGGACTAGCGGGCGGAGAGACCCAGTACTTC. The encoded protein is CASSIGLAGGETQYF.

This clone was observed once. The chain carries TRBV7-2 and TRBJ2-1; 9 bases align to TRBD1. The germline V gene encodes CDR1 SGHTA and CDR2 FQGNSA. The CDR3 totals 18 residues. J gave up 3 bases and V 4 bases, and 13 bases lay outside the gene matches. The CDR3, as DNA: TGTGCCAGCAGCTCCCCTACCCGACAGGGGGGAATCTACAATGAGCAGTTCTTC. It codes for CASSSPTRQGGIYNEQFF.

This chain connects TRBV5-1 to TRBJ2-7, with 9 bases fitting TRBD1. CDR3 size: 16 residues. J gave up 0 bases and V 2 bases, and 6 bases lay outside the gene matches. CDR1 and CDR2 from the germline V gene are SGHRS and YFSETQ. CDR3 amino acids: CASSFRGQGPSYEQYF. The CDR3 DNA reads as TGCGCCAGCAGCTTCCGGGGACAGGGCCCCTCCTACGAGCAGTACTTC.

The chain carries TRBV4-3 and TRBJ2-5, with TRBD1 matching 8 bases. V lost 1 base to trimming and J lost 5 bases; unmatched junction nucleotides: 6. The CDR3 covers 15 residues. Germline-derived CDR1 and CDR2 are LGHNA and YSLEER. DNA of the CDR3: TGCGCCAGCAGCCAAGTAGGACAGGGATCGGAGACCCAGTACTTC. Translating gives CASSQVGQGSETQYF.

CDR3 bases: TGTGCCAGCAAGCGGGGGCCCCCCGGCGAGCAGTACTTC. Translated: CASKRGPPGEQYF. This chain connects TRBV12-3 or TRBV12-4 to TRBJ2-7; 8 bases map to TRBD2. The CDR3 spans 13 residues. V was clipped by 7 bases and J by 6 bases; unmatched bases: 8.

The chain joins TRBV7-2 to TRBJ2-3; 9 positions agree with TRBD1. The V gene's germline CDR1 is SGHTA and CDR2 FQGNSA. The V and J ends lost 4 bases and 3 bases, in that order; junction bases with no gene match: 5. This CDR3 region has 15 residues. CDR3 sequence reads: CASSSQGARTDTQYF. CDR3 DNA sequence: TGTGCCAGCAGCTCACAGGGGGCGCGGACAGATACGCAGTATTTT.

The chain combines TRBV28 with TRBJ1-2; D is unresolved. From germline, CDR1 is MDHEN and CDR2 SYDVKM. This CDR3 contains 13 residues. The V gene lost 5 bases and the J gene lost 4 bases, with 11 bases spanning the gap. CDR3 nucleotide sequence: TGTGCCAGCAGTCCGGGTGGGGTCTATGGCTACACCTTC. It is translated as CASSPGGVYGYTF.

The CDR3 protein is CASPNPVRTGESNSPLHF. DNA for the CDR3: TGTGCCAGTCCTAACCCCGTCCGGACAGGCGAAAGTAATTCACCCCTCCACTTT. The chain employs TRBV19 and TRBJ1-6; 7 nucleotides align to TRBD1. Germline V lookup: CDR1 LNHDA, CDR2 SQIVND (reference sequence). Trimming cost V 8 bases and J 6 bases; bases outside gene matches: 19. This CDR3 comprises 18 residues.

The chain combines TRBV18 with TRBJ1-5; the match to TRBD1 covers 8 bases. The germline V gene has CDR1 KGHSH and CDR2 LQKENI. The CDR3 is 17 residues long. The V gene end was trimmed by 6 bases and the J gene end by 2 bases; junction bases not matched to a gene: 12. CDR3 loop: CASSPTTGQAGNQPQHF. The CDR3 DNA sequence: TGTGCCAGCTCTCCTACAACGGGACAGGCGGGCAATCAGCCCCAGCATTTT. The entire variable domain, with the rest obtained from reference TRBV18 and TRBJ1-5, is as follows: NAGVMQNPRHLVRRRGQEARLRCSPMKGHSHVYWYRQLPEEGLKFMVYLQKENIIDESGMPKERFSAEFPKEGPSILRIQQVVRGDSAAYFCASSPTTGQAGNQPQHFGDGTRLSIL.

Only a few counts were recorded for this clone. The chain couples TRBV19 to TRBJ1-1; D is unclear. Trimming left V 6 bases short and J 0 bases short, with 5 bases between. The CDR3 covers 12 residues. Germline CDR1 and CDR2: LNHDA and SQIVND (reference sequence). In DNA form, the CDR3 reads TGTGCCAGTAGAACCATGAACACTGAAGCTTTCTTT. It yields the protein CASRTMNTEAFF.

A remark on this clone: This CDR3 is also generated by other DNA sequences in the sample. The CDR3 sequence: CASSQSNTGELFF. The CDR3 coding sequence is TGCGCCAGCAGCCAAAGCAACACCGGGGAGCTGTTTTTT. This rearrangement joins TRBV4-3 to TRBJ2-2, with D unresolved. CDR1 and CDR2 (germline): LGHNA, YSLEER. There are 13 residues in the CDR3. Trimming removed 2 bases from V and 2 bases from J, with 3 bases in between.

This sequence joins TRBV28 and TRBJ2-1; TRBD2 matches 7 bases. CDR1 MDHEN and CDR2 SYDVKM come from the germline V gene. This CDR3 is built from 14 residues. V lost 8 bases to trimming and J lost 9 bases; unmatched junction nucleotides: 13. CDR3 in DNA: TGTGCCAGCGGTGCGGGAGCCCCAGAGGGTGAGCAGTTCTTC. It codes for CASGAGAPEGEQFF.

The table lists this clone with a count of one. CDR3 protein: CAWSPGQGKTEAFF. The CDR3 DNA sequence: TGTGCCTGGAGTCCGGGACAGGGGAAGACTGAAGCTTTCTTT. This sequence joins TRBV30 and TRBJ1-1; 10 nucleotides match TRBD1. The CDR3 totals 14 residues. Losses at the gene ends were 2 bases for V and 5 bases for J; bases not matched to a gene: 5. The V gene's germline CDR1 is GTSNPN and CDR2 SVGIG (reference sequence).